The 6 T cell receptor beta chains below all came from one sample that was sequenced in a study of OX40 agonist ivuxolimab in advanced cancers. Sequencing was performed with immunoSEQ multiplex PCR; in TCRdb, only in-frame clones are kept and a portion is missing. The sample contains 15,000 to 20,000 clones, roughly 72% of which appear only once. The specimen comprised CD4+ or CD8+ T cells sorted from blood, sampled in a trial of the OX40 agonist ivuxolimab. These receptor sequences come from an adult with an advanced solid tumor such as melanoma, head and neck, liver or kidney cancer.

The rearrangement joins TRBV7-3 to TRBJ2-7, with 7 bases identical to TRBD2. The CDR3 contains 15 residues. V was pared by 2 bases and J by 3 bases, with 7 bases of the junction left unmatched. CDR1 SGHTA and CDR2 FQGTGA come from the germline V gene. Here the CDR3 reads CASSLGGGGDYEQYF. CDR3 coding DNA: TGTGCCAGCAGCTTAGGCGGCGGGGGAGACTACGAGCAGTACTTC.

This clone was detected only once. The J gene is TRBJ2-1, the V gene TRBV28, with D hard to call. In germline, CDR1 is MDHEN, CDR2 SYDVKM. The CDR3 consists of 13 residues. Trimming cost V 1 base and J 5 bases, with 6 bases left between them. CDR3 nucleotide sequence: TGTGCCAGCAGTTTATCGCTCCACAATGAGCAGTTCTTC. It yields the protein CASSLSLHNEQFF.

The chain recombines TRBV28 with TRBJ2-7; 7 nucleotides line up with TRBD2. V shed 2 bases, J shed 4 bases, and the junction held 2 bases outside the gene matches. Germline lookup yields CDR1 MDHEN and CDR2 SYDVKM. This CDR3 contains 13 residues. DNA of the CDR3: TGTGCCAGCAGTTTACCGGGGGGATACGAGCAGTACTTC. Translation: CASSLPGGYEQYF. The full variable domain, completed using reference TRBV28 and TRBJ2-7, is DVKVTQSSRYLVKRTGEKVFLECVQDMDHENMFWYRQDPGLGLRLIYFSYDVKMKEKGDIPEGYSVSREKKERFSLILESASTNQTSMYLCASSLPGGYEQYFGPGTRLTVT.

This sequence joins TRBV9 and TRBJ2-1; no clear D. Deletions cut 0 bases from V and 6 bases from J, with 4 bases between. The CDR3 totals 12 residues. CDR1 and CDR2 from the germline V gene are SGDLS and YYNGEE. For the CDR3, the DNA is TGTGCCAGCAGCGTAGATCGCAATGAGCAGTTCTTC. The encoded protein is CASSVDRNEQFF.

The gene calls are TRBV7-8 and TRBJ2-5; 7 nucleotides agree with TRBD1. CDR1 is SGHVS and CDR2 is FQNEAQ in the germline V gene. CDR3 size: 15 residues. J was trimmed by 2 bases and V by 6 bases; bases with no gene match: 9. The CDR3 is CASRMWTGLQETQYF. DNA for the CDR3: TGTGCCAGCAGAATGTGGACAGGACTGCAAGAGACCCAGTACTTC.

This chain joins TRBV5-5 and TRBJ2-7; 8 bases map to TRBD1. Germline trimming cut 2 bases from V and 4 bases from J; bases unmatched to any gene: 5. The CDR3 is 14 amino acids. The germline V gene has CDR1 SGHKS and CDR2 YYEKEE (reference sequence). This CDR3 is CASSLGQGAYEQYF. The CDR3 nucleotides are TGTGCCAGCAGCTTAGGGCAGGGGGCTTACGAGCAGTACTTC.